A selection of T cell receptor beta chains follows, all from one sample in a study of blood T cell repertoires in COVID-19. Repertoires were generated with immunoSEQ multiplex PCR, while TCRdb's copy carries only in-frame clones and drops some. The sample records more than 200,000 clones, around 87% being singletons. The sample comprised PBMCs or T cells enriched from blood (not recorded which). Receptors originate from a man younger than 45 in a cohort exposed to, infected with or recovered from COVID-19 (not recorded which). The CDR3 runs from the conserved cysteine through the conserved F or W. The order of the fields is V gene, J gene, CDR3 protein.

>TRBV9|TRBJ2-1
CASSPQVGGYNEQFF
>TRBV2|TRBJ1-5
CASSEMAGGNQPQHF
>TRBV28|TRBJ2-7
CASSELSYEQYF
>TRBV19|TRBJ1-1
CASSSRTGGWRTEAFF
>TRBV11-2|TRBJ2-2
CASSLARGTSGTNTGELFF
>TRBV7-3|TRBJ2-1
CASSLGASDPYNEQFF
>TRBV27|TRBJ1-5
CASSSGSNQPQHF
>TRBV3-1/TRBV3-2|TRBJ1-4
CASSLLGQGELFF
>TRBV7-2|TRBJ1-1
CASSLARLTEAFF
>TRBV28|TRBJ2-2
CASSWRGTGELFF
>TRBV5-1|TRBJ2-5
CASRLAGQETQYF
>TRBV7-8|TRBJ2-3
CASSAPRLTSTDTQYF
>TRBV2|TRBJ2-3
CASNRSSGRMYTQYF
>TRBV2|TRBJ2-5
CAAHEAGGPQYF
>TRBV9|TRBJ1-3
CASSAAGTHSGNTIYF
>TRBV27|TRBJ2-7
CASSLGTGPYEQYF
>TRBV7-2|TRBJ2-7
CASSWTGDTYEQYF
>TRBV24-1|TRBJ2-1
CATSDLKGANYEQFF
>TRBV7-9|TRBJ2-1
CASSLGTSALSWQFF
>TRBV12-3/TRBV12-4|TRBJ1-3
CASSPGSGNTIYF
>TRBV3-1/TRBV3-2|TRBJ2-7
CASSQVLSTSGSDEQYF
>TRBV27|TRBJ2-7
CASTLGQGPYEQYF
>TRBV11-2|TRBJ2-1
CASSSGSGGGDNEQFF
>TRBV11-2|TRBJ2-7
CASSLGTGGYEQYF
>TRBV27|TRBJ2-7
CASKGQVSYEQYF
>TRBV7-6|TRBJ1-6
CASSLNKRGRTPLHF
>TRBV5-1|TRBJ2-7
CASSLGQSRGEQYF
>TRBV7-2|TRBJ2-2
CASRGQPGDTGELFF
>TRBV28|TRBJ2-5
CASSRYFATGEETQYF
>TRBV7-3|TRBJ2-1
CASSPYSYNEQFF
>TRBV7-8|TRBJ1-1
CASREYGTGGTEAFF
>TRBV9|TRBJ1-5
CASSTGPGGLQPQHF
>TRBV27|TRBJ1-4
CASRRGGTGLNEKLFF
>TRBV20-1|TRBJ1-4
CSASGGRREKLFF
>TRBV9|TRBJ2-1
CASSVGGGAGSYNEQFF
>TRBV13|TRBJ2-2
CAIPRLAGNTGELFF
>TRBV5-1|TRBJ2-1
CASSLAGIASAYNEQFF
>TRBV27|TRBJ2-5
CASSLVLARGETQYF
>TRBV2|TRBJ2-1
CATEGSLGTYNEQFF
>TRBV28|TRBJ1-3
CASSSPSGSSSGNTIYF
>TRBV12-3/TRBV12-4|TRBJ2-7
CASSDSGQFQYF
>TRBV6-1|TRBJ2-1
CASSEIAGGPYNEQFF